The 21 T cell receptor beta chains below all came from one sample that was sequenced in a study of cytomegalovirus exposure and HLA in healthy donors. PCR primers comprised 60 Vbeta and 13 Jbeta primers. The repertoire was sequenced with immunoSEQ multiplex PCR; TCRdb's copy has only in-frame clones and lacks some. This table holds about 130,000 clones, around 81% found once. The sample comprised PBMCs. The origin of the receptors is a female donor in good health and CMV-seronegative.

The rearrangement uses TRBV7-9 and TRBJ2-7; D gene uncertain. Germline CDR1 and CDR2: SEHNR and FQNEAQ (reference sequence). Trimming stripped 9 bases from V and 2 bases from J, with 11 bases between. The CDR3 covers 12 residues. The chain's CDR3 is CASGLGAYEQYF. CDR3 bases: TGTGCCAGTGGTCTAGGAGCCTACGAGCAGTACTTC. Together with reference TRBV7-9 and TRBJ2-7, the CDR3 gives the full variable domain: DTGVSQNPRHKITKRGQNVTFRCDPISEHNRLYWYRQTLGQGPEFLTYFQNEAQLEKSRLLSDRFSAERPKGSFSTLEIQRTEQGDSAMYLCASGLGAYEQYFGPGTRLTVT.

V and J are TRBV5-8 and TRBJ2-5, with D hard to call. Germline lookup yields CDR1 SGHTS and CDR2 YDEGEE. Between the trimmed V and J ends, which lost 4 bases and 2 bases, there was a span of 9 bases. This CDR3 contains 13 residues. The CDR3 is CASSLGQQETQYF. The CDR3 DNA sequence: TGTGCCAGCAGCCTTGGCCAGCAAGAGACCCAGTACTTC.

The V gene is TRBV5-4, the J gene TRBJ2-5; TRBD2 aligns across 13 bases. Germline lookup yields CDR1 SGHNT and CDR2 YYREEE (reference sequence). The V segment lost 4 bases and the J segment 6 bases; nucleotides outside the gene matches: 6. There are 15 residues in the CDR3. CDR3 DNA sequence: TGTGCCAGCAGCCCCGGGACTAGCGGGACGAAGACCCAGTACTTC. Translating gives CASSPGTSGTKTQYF.

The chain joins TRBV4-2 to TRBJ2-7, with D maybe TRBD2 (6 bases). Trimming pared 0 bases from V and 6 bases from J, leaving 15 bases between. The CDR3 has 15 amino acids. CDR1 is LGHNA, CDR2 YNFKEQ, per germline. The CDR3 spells CASSQDPDYLAEQYF. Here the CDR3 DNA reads TGTGCCAGCAGCCAAGATCCGGACTACCTCGCCGAGCAGTACTTC.

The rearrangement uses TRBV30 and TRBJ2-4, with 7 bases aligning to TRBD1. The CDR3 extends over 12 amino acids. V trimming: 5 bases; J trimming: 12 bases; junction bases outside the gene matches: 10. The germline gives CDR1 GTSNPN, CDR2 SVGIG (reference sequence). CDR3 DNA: TGTGCCTGGGCACAGGGTAGGGACAGTCAGTACTTC. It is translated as CAWAQGRDSQYF.

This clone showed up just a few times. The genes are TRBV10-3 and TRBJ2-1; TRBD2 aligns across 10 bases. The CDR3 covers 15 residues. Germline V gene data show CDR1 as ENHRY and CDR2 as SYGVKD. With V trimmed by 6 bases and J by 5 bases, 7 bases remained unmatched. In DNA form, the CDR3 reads TGTGCCATCAGCAGACTAGCGGGCCCCAACAATGAGCAGTTCTTC. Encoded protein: CAISRLAGPNNEQFF.

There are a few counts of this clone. CDR3 in amino acids: CASSNSGVVYEQYF. DNA of the CDR3: TGTGCCAGCAGCAATAGCGGGGTAGTCTACGAGCAGTACTTC. The chain joins TRBV7-9 to TRBJ2-7, with 8 bases matching TRBD2. After removal of 5 bases from V and 3 bases from J, the junction contained 6 bases not matched to a gene. Germline CDR1 SEHNR, CDR2 FQNEAQ (reference sequence). CDR3 length: 14 amino acids.

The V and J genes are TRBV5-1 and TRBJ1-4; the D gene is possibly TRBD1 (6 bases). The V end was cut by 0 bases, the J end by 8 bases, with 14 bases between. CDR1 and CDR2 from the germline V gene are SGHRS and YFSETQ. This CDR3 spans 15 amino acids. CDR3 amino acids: CASSLGTANTEKLFF. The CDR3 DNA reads TGCGCCAGCAGCTTGGGGACAGCTAATACCGAAAAACTGTTTTTT.

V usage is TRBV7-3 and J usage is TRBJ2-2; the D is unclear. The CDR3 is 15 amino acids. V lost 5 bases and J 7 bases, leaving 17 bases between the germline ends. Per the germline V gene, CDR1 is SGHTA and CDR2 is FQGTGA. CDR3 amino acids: CASSPTPTTGGELFF. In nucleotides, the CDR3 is TGTGCCAGCAGCCCCACCCCTACCACCGGCGGGGAGCTGTTTTTT.

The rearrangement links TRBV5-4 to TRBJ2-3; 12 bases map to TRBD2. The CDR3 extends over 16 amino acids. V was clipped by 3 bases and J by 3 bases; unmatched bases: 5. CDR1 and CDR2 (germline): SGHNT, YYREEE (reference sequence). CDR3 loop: CASSSLTSGGTDTQYF. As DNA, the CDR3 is TGTGCCAGCAGCTCATTGACTAGCGGGGGTACAGATACGCAGTATTTT.

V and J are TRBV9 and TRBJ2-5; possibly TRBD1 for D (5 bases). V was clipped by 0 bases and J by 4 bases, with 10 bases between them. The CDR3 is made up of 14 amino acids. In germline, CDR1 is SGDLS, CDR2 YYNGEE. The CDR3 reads CASSVGRQGETQYF. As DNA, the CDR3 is TGTGCCAGCAGCGTAGGACGGCAGGGAGAGACCCAGTACTTC.

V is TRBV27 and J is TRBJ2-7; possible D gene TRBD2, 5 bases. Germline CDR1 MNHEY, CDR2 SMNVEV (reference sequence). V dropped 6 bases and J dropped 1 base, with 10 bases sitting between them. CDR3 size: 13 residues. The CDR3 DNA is TGTGCCAGCAGCCTCGGGAATTCCTACGAGCAGTACTTC. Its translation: CASSLGNSYEQYF.

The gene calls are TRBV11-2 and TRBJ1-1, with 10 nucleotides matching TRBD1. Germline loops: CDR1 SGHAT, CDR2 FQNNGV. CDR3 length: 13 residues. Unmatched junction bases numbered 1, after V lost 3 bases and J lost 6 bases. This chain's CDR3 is CASSFGQGAEAFF. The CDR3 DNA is TGTGCCAGCAGCTTTGGACAGGGGGCTGAAGCTTTCTTT.

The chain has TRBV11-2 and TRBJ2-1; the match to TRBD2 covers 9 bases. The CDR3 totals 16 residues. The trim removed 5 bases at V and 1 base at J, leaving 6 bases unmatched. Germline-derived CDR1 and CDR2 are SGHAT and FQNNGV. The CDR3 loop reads CASSPLAGSSYNEQFF. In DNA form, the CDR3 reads TGTGCCAGCAGCCCCCTAGCGGGGAGTTCCTACAATGAGCAGTTCTTC.

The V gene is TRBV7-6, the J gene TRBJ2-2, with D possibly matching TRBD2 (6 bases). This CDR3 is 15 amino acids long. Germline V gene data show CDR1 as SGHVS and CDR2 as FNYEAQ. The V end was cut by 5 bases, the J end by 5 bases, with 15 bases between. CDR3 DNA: TGTGCCAGCAGCACCCGGGACCGGGGGACCGGGGAGCTGTTTTTT. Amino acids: CASSTRDRGTGELFF.

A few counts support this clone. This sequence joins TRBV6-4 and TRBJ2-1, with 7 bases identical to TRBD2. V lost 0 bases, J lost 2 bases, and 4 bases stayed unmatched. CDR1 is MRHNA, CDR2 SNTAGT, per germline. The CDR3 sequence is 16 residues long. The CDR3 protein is CASSDSPSGTYNEQFF. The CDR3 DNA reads TGTGCCAGCAGTGACTCGCCTAGCGGTACCTACAATGAGCAGTTCTTC.

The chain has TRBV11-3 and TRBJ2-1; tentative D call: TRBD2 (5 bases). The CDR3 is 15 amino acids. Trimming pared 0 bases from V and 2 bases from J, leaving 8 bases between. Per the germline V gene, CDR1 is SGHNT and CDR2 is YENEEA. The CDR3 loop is CASSLDSGTYNEQFF. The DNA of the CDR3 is TGTGCCAGCAGCTTAGACAGCGGCACCTACAATGAGCAGTTCTTC.

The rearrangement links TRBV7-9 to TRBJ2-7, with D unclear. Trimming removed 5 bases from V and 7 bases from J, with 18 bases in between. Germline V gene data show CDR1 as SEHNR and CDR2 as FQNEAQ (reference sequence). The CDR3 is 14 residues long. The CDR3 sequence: CASSHGKQSWEQYF. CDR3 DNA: TGTGCCAGCAGCCACGGAAAACAGAGTTGGGAGCAGTACTTC. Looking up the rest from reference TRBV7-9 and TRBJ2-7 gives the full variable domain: DTGVSQNPRHKITKRGQNVTFRCDPISEHNRLYWYRQTLGQGPEFLTYFQNEAQLEKSRLLSDRFSAERPKGSFSTLEIQRTEQGDSAMYLCASSHGKQSWEQYFGPGTRLTVT.

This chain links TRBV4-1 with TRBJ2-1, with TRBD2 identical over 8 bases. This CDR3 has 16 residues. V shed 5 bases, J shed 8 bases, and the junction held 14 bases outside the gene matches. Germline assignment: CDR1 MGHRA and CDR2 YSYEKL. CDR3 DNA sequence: TGCGCCAGCAGCGGACGGGGGGGGCGCAGGCTCGATGAGCAGTTCTTC. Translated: CASSGRGGRRLDEQFF.

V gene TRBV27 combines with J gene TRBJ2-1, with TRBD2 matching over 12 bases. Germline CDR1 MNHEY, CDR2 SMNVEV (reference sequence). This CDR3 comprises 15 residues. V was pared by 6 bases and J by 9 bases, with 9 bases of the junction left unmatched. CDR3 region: CASRTSGSRQSEQFF. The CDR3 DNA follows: TGTGCCAGCAGGACTAGCGGGAGTCGTCAGAGTGAGCAGTTCTTC.

The CDR3 DNA reads TGCGCCAGCAGCTTGGGCGGGGGCGTAAGAGAGCAGTACTTC. It specifies CASSLGGGVREQYF. This rearrangement joins TRBV5-1 to TRBJ2-7, with D possibly TRBD2 on 7 matching bases. V dropped 0 bases and J dropped 7 bases, with 14 bases sitting between them. This CDR3 has 14 amino acids. Germline V gene sequence: CDR1 SGHRS, CDR2 YFSETQ.